The rows below give T cell receptor beta chains drawn from one sample of a study of T cell responses to AZD1222 COVID-19 vaccine. Using immunoSEQ multiplex PCR, the repertoire was profiled, and TCRdb retains in-frame clones only, with some absent. Among approximately 180,000 clones, more than 75% were seen once, and the ten largest hold roughly a quarter. The sequencing here drew on peripheral blood, taken 28 days after the second AZD1222 dose. Every receptor here comes from an adult who received the AZD1222 COVID-19 vaccine. Both conserved end residues are part of each CDR3. A D gene is named only where the DNA matches it firmly. Some rows have no size entry. The others give once, few or many, or a class for an expanded clone.

>NA|TRBJ2-7|NA|TRBV7-2
TGTGCCAGCAGCTTAGAGCTGTCCGGGTCAAGCTCCTACGAGCAGTACTTC
CASSLELSGSSSYEQYF
>NA|TRBJ2-5|NA|TRBV4-3
TGCGCCAGCAGCCAAGATTACCGGGACCCCGGACAGACCCAGTACTTC
CASSQDYRDPGQTQYF
>NA|TRBJ2-7|NA|TRBV5-1
TGCGCCAGCAGCTTGGCGGGCAGAGACTACGAGCAGTACTTC
CASSLAGRDYEQYF
>once|TRBJ2-7|TRBD2|TRBV27
TGTGCCAGCTCTCCAGGGCGCGGGGGACTAGCCTACGAGCAGTACTTC
CASSPGRGGLAYEQYF
>few|TRBJ1-5|NA|TRBV28
TGTGCCAGCAGTTCAAGGGGGGGTTCTGGTCAGCCCCAGCATTTT
CASSSRGGSGQPQHF
>NA|TRBJ1-4|NA|TRBV10-2
TGCGCCAGCTTTCGGGGGGTTAGGAATGAAAAACTGTTTTTT
CASFRGVRNEKLFF
>NA|TRBJ1-6|TRBD1|TRBV4-3
TGCGCCAGCAGCCAAGCCAGACCCGGGACAGGGACTTCACCCCTCCACTTT
CASSQARPGTGTSPLHF
>few|TRBJ2-1|TRBD2|TRBV28
TGTGCCAGCAGTTTGGTAGCGGGAAGCGACAATGAGCAGTTCTTC
CASSLVAGSDNEQFF
>NA|TRBJ1-6|NA|TRBV5-6
TGTGCCAGCAGCTTGGCCGTAACGTCAGGGTCTTTAAATTCACCCCTCCACTTT
CASSLAVTSGSLNSPLHF
>NA|TRBJ2-2|TRBD1|TRBV7-2
TGTGCCAGCAGATCAAGACAGGGTGCCGGGGAGCTGTTTTTT
CASRSRQGAGELFF
>NA|TRBJ1-1|TRBD1|TRBV3-1/TRBV3-2
TGTGCCAGCAGTAGACAGGGCGACACTGAAGCTTTCTTT
CASSRQGDTEAFF
>NA|TRBJ1-5|NA|TRBV6-2/TRBV6-3
TGTGCCAGCAGTTACCCGGGGACCGGCAATCAGCCCCAGCATTTT
CASSYPGTGNQPQHF
>NA|TRBJ2-1|NA|TRBV7-3
TGTGCCAGCAGCTTAAGTCCGACCGGTGAGCAGTTCTTC
CASSLSPTGEQFF
>NA|TRBJ2-3|NA|TRBV7-2
TGTGCCAGCAGCAGGACGGCTATCAGCACAGATACGCAGTATTTT
CASSRTAISTDTQYF
>NA|TRBJ2-7|NA|TRBV7-2
TGTGCCAGCAGCTTATCGGGGGCTATTTACGAGCAGTACTTC
CASSLSGAIYEQYF
>NA|TRBJ2-3|TRBD2|TRBV5-1
TGCGCCAGCAGGCTAATGGCTAGCGGGAGTCCAGATACGCAGTATTTT
CASRLMASGSPDTQYF
>NA|TRBJ2-1|TRBD2|TRBV7-2
TGTGCCAGCAGCATGGGACTAGCGGGAGCAAATGAGCAGTTCTTC
CASSMGLAGANEQFF
>many|TRBJ1-1|NA|TRBV3-1/TRBV3-2
TGTGCCAGCAGCCCCCGCGGGGGGAACACTGAAGCTTTCTTT
CASSPRGGNTEAFF
>once|TRBJ1-5|NA|TRBV5-4
TGTGCCAGCAGCTTGGACAGGGATCAGCCCCAGCATTTT
CASSLDRDQPQHF
>NA|TRBJ2-5|NA|TRBV4-2
TGTGCCAGCAGCCAAGACGTCACGGGATGGGGGGAGACCCAGTACTTC
CASSQDVTGWGETQYF
>NA|TRBJ2-2|TRBD2|TRBV28
TGTGCCAGCATCCTCGGGACTAGCGGACCTTTAAACACCGGGGAGCTGTTTTTT
CASILGTSGPLNTGELFF
>NA|TRBJ2-7|NA|TRBV7-9
TGTGCCAGCAGCTACTCCCACGAGCAGTACTTC
CASSYSHEQYF